The 17 T cell receptor beta chains below all came from one sample that was sequenced in a study of cytomegalovirus exposure and HLA in healthy donors. TCRdb keeps only in-frame clones here, not all; method: immunoSEQ multiplex PCR. The sample consists of about 280,000 clones, more than 75% of them appearing once. The sequencing sample was made of PBMCs. Every receptor here comes from a woman between 18 and 29 years old in good health and CMV-seronegative.

The chain links TRBV28 to TRBJ1-1, with 8 nucleotides matching TRBD1. V lost 6 bases to trimming and J lost 5 bases; unmatched junction nucleotides: 8. Germline V gives CDR1 MDHEN, CDR2 SYDVKM. The CDR3 is made up of 14 amino acids. For the CDR3, the DNA is TGTGCCAGCAGGCTCCAGGGGGCGCGAACTGAAGCTTTCTTT. Translating gives CASRLQGARTEAFF.

V is TRBV19 and J is TRBJ2-5; TRBD1 aligns across 9 bases. The V gene's germline CDR1 is LNHDA and CDR2 SQIVND (reference sequence). The CDR3 loop spans 14 amino acids. Trimming at V came to 3 bases and at J to 5 bases, leaving 4 bases not matched to a gene. Written as DNA, the CDR3 is TGTGCCAGTAGTATGACAGGGGGGGCGGAGACCCAGTACTTC. It translates to CASSMTGGAETQYF.

The V call is TRBV15, the J call TRBJ2-7, with 7 bases that match TRBD2. V lost 5 bases to trimming and J lost 4 bases; unmatched junction nucleotides: 17. The CDR3 sequence is 17 residues long. The germline V gene has CDR1 LNHNV and CDR2 YYDKDF (reference sequence). The chain's CDR3 is CATSSLRWGEGQYEQYF. The DNA of the CDR3 is TGTGCCACCAGCTCCCTAAGATGGGGGGAGGGCCAGTACGAGCAGTACTTC.

The CDR3 is CASSVGNGGTDTQYF. The DNA of the CDR3 is TGTGCCAGCAGCGTAGGGAACGGGGGCACAGATACGCAGTATTTT. The chain combines TRBV9 with TRBJ2-3; maybe TRBD2 (5 bases). The V gene's germline CDR1 is SGDLS and CDR2 YYNGEE. V was clipped by 0 bases and J by 1 base, with 9 bases between them. The CDR3 length is 15 residues.

This rearrangement joins TRBV6-5 to TRBJ2-1, with TRBD2 identical over 8 bases. V lost 2 bases, J lost 9 bases, and 12 bases stayed unmatched. The germline V gene has CDR1 MNHEY and CDR2 SVGAGI. The CDR3 consists of 16 residues. The CDR3: CASSYRQSGGGGEQFF. In nucleotides, the CDR3 is TGTGCCAGCAGTTACCGTCAAAGCGGGGGCGGGGGTGAGCAGTTCTTC.

The chain combines TRBV7-3 with TRBJ1-1, with D possibly TRBD1 on 6 matching bases. The length of the CDR3 is 13 residues. CDR1 and CDR2 from the germline V gene are SGHTA and FQGTGA. Trimming took off 5 bases at V and 2 bases at J, with 9 bases between the two ends. DNA for the CDR3: TGTGCCAGCAGCGCACAGGGAAACACTGAAGCTTTCTTT. Amino acid sequence: CASSAQGNTEAFF.

This rearrangement joins TRBV6-6 to TRBJ2-1; D might be TRBD2 (6 bases). Germline loops: CDR1 MNHNY, CDR2 SVGAGI (reference sequence). The V gene lost 8 bases and the J gene lost 0 bases, with 17 bases spanning the gap. This CDR3 contains 16 residues. CDR3 nucleotide sequence: TGTGCCAGCTTTCGGAGGGCGGGATCCTCCTACAATGAGCAGTTCTTC. It encodes CASFRRAGSSYNEQFF.

The chain couples TRBV10-1 to TRBJ1-1, with 8 bases fitting TRBD1. The junction had 5 bases not matched to a gene; V was cut back by 6 bases and J by 2 bases. CDR3 length equals 14 residues. CDR1 WNHNN and CDR2 SYGVQD come from the germline V gene (reference sequence). CDR3 in amino acids: CASRPGGSNTEAFF. CDR3 coding DNA: TGCGCCAGCAGACCAGGGGGCTCAAACACTGAAGCTTTCTTT.

The rearrangement links TRBV29-1 to TRBJ2-5; 8 positions match TRBD2. Trimming took 8 bases from V and 4 from J; bases not matched to a gene: 15. Germline V lookup: CDR1 SQVTM, CDR2 ANQGSEA. The CDR3 is made up of 15 amino acids. CDR3 bases: TGCAGCACTATCCCCGGGAGGGCTAGTTTAGAGACCCAGTACTTC. It specifies CSTIPGRASLETQYF.

The CDR3 sequence: CASSLLAGDYEQYF. CDR3 DNA sequence: TGTGCCAGCAGTTTATTGGCGGGGGACTACGAGCAGTACTTC. V gene TRBV27 combines with J gene TRBJ2-7, with 7 bases lining up with TRBD2. Per the germline V gene, CDR1 is MNHEY and CDR2 is SMNVEV (reference sequence). CDR3 size: 14 residues. Losses at the gene ends were 1 base for V and 3 bases for J; bases not matched to a gene: 3.

V usage is TRBV5-4 and J usage is TRBJ2-5; the D gene is possibly TRBD2 (6 bases). V shed 0 bases and J shed 3 bases, with 18 bases lying between them. This CDR3 is 17 amino acids long. The germline V gene encodes CDR1 SGHNT and CDR2 YYREEE (reference sequence). The CDR3 spells CASSLAPYRDSKETQYF. Here the CDR3 DNA reads TGTGCCAGCAGCTTGGCCCCATACCGGGACTCAAAAGAGACCCAGTACTTC.

The rearrangement joins TRBV6-1 to TRBJ2-2; 10 nucleotides align to TRBD2. V was pared by 6 bases and J by 7 bases, with 5 bases of the junction left unmatched. There are 14 residues in the CDR3. Per the germline V gene, CDR1 is MNHNS and CDR2 is SASEGT. The CDR3 loop reads CASRVTSGNGELFF. In DNA, the CDR3 is TGTGCCAGCAGAGTAACTAGCGGGAACGGGGAGCTGTTTTTT.

The chain links TRBV5-6 to TRBJ2-7; tentatively, D is TRBD1 (6 bases). The CDR3 covers 15 residues. Trimming removed 1 base from V and 4 bases from J, with 15 bases in between. CDR1 is SGHDT, CDR2 YYEEEE, per germline. The CDR3 loop is CASSLSPQGLYEQYF. CDR3 nucleotide sequence: TGTGCCAGCAGCTTGAGTCCACAGGGTTTATACGAGCAGTACTTC.

This chain links TRBV2 with TRBJ2-7; 7 bases agree with TRBD1. The CDR3 consists of 13 residues. The junction had 4 bases not matched to a gene; V was cut back by 1 base and J by 7 bases. Germline V gene lookup returns CDR1 SNHLY and CDR2 FYNNEI. CDR3 bases: TGTGCCAGCAGTGAAGGGACAGGTCTGGAGCAGTACTTC. This gives the protein CASSEGTGLEQYF.

The rearrangement links TRBV7-8 to TRBJ2-7; 10 bases align to TRBD2. V lost 1 base to trimming and J lost 4 bases; unmatched junction nucleotides: 4. Germline V gene lookup returns CDR1 SGHVS and CDR2 FQNEAQ. This CDR3 spans 15 amino acids. CDR3 DNA sequence: TGTGCCAGCAGCTTAGGGGGGACTAGCGAATACGAGCAGTACTTC. Translating gives CASSLGGTSEYEQYF.

This chain connects TRBV10-2 to TRBJ2-7; the D gene is possibly TRBD1 (5 bases). Trimming cost V 3 bases and J 2 bases, with 11 bases left between them. Germline V CDR1 and CDR2: WSHSY, SAAADI. This CDR3 has 14 amino acids. Written as DNA, the CDR3 is TGCGCCAGCAGTGAATTTAAGGGGACCTACGAGCAGTACTTC. Translated: CASSEFKGTYEQYF.

This rearrangement joins TRBV5-1 to TRBJ2-1, with TRBD2 as a possible D gene (6 bases). V lost 1 base and J lost 8, with 10 bases in between. The length of the CDR3 is 13 residues. Germline CDR1 is SGHRS and CDR2 is YFSETQ. CDR3 sequence (DNA): TGCGCCAGCAGCTTGTGGAGGGAGGATGAGCAGTTCTTC. Its protein product is CASSLWREDEQFF.